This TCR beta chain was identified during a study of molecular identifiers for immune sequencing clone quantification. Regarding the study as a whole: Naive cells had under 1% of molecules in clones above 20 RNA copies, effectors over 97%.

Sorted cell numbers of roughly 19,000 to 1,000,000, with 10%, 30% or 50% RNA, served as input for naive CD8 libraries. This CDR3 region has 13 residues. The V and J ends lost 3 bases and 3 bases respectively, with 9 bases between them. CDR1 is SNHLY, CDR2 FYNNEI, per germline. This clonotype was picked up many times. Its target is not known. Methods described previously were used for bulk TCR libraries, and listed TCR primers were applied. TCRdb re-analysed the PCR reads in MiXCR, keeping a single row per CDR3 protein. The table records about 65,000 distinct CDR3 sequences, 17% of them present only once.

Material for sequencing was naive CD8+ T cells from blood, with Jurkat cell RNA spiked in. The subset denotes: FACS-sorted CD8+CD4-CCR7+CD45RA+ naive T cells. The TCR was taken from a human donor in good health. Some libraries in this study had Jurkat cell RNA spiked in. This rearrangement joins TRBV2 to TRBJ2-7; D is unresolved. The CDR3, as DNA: TGTGCCAGCAGTGATGGCATATTCTACGAGCAGTACTTC. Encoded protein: CASSDGIFYEQYF.